This section outlines one T cell receptor beta chain sequence together with its context. Its cognate antigen has yet to be identified. Within one base of it there is no much larger clone, and no base qualities were kept. The TCR beta CDR3 regions were amplified from RNA transcripts. For the first round of RT-PCR on the TCR CDR3, the HTBI primer set was used together with the Qiagen OneStep RT-PCR kit. A second multiplex PCR round built the libraries, followed by size selection and purification. Paired-end sequencing of the libraries was performed with 100 bp reads on an Illumina HiSeq2000. On the study's bioinformatics: Raw data were processed with SOAPnuke, discarding reads with adapters, uncalled bases, mean Phred below 15, or no exact constant-primer or identifier match. COPE v1.2.5 was used to merge high-quality paired reads, and clonotypes were defined as unique nucleotide sequences. Clonotypes were aligned to IMGT TRBV, TRBD and TRBJ reference segments using MiTCR v1.1. The analysis was restricted to V-J combinations with a frequency above 0.0001, which together covered around 99% of the repertoires. The TCS score was defined as the ratio of F50 (clonal expansion) to E x V (chaos), calculated using BLOSUM62-based TCRdist between CDR3 peptides within each V-J. Welch's t-statistics and random forest reduced roughly 500 V-J features to roughly 13, which were used in a naive Bayes classifier (R e1071). The similarity between thyroid and blood repertoires was quantified using the Morisita-Horn index. Clones were called with MiXCR by TCRdb after fastp trimmed the public reads at Q25, and only in-frame beta chains were retained. All rows with the same CDR3 protein become a single entry with the most common DNA and genes. None of the V and J calls come from the authors' own analysis; TCRdb made them. Within this sample are 600,000 to 700,000 distinct CDR3 sequences, with over 12% of them counted one time only. The biggest ten clones account for about 4.5% of the sample.

This sample was taken from a study of T cells in Graves' hyperthyroidism and ophthalmopathy (dated by TCRdb to 2018 to 2020). Context from the whole study: Peripheral blood samples were taken at the time of initial diagnosis, prior to any treatment. A discovery cohort of about 96 patients, roughly 40 with Graves' ophthalmopathy and under 60 with stable Graves' hyperthyroidism, was used to find distinguishing TCR V-J signatures. Prospective prediction of ophthalmopathy was tested in an independent validation cohort consisting of 18 hyperthyroidism patients and approximately 16 patients who later progressed to ophthalmopathy. The 95 to 100 discovery patients were randomly divided into training and test sets at a 7:3 ratio. In about six Graves' hyperthyroidism patients, the study also compared T-cell repertoires from thyroid tissue with T-cell repertoires from blood. Following sampling, methimazole starting at 30 mg daily was given to hyperthyroidism patients, and high-dose intravenous methylprednisolone was given to ophthalmopathy patients. The paper describes TCR Vbeta CDR3 sequencing of 135 peripheral blood samples, made up of roughly 40 ophthalmopathy patients, over 70 hyperthyroidism patients and 17 progressor patients.

The paper as a whole reports these results and caveats: No statistical method was used to fix the sample size in advance, and group allocation was not hidden from the investigators. During validation, the model predicted progression to ophthalmopathy a median of around 7 months ahead of onset, with 60% to 71% sensitivity and 72.22% specificity. A 13 V-J signature model separated ophthalmopathy from stable hyperthyroidism, with over 85% sensitivity and about 81% specificity in cross-validation and 80%/75% in testing. Most expanded thyroid clonotypes (frequency above 0.001) were also found in blood, which suggests that blood repertoires may mirror thyroid immune responses.

Ophthalmopathy patients had moderately to severely active disease, Clinical Activity Score of at least 3, NOSPECS grade of at least 4, and duration under 3 months. The study excluded patients with uncontrolled infections, other autoimmune diseases, pregnancy or lactation. Diagnoses were based on clinical symptoms, serum thyroxine and TRAb, thyroid ultrasound and orbital computed tomography. PBMCs were separated from roughly 10 ml of fresh peripheral blood using Ficoll-Paque density gradient centrifugation. Total RNA was extracted with Trizol reagent, and quality was checked on an Agilent 2100 Bioanalyzer. At the junction V is shortened by 5 bases and J by 4 bases, with 14 bases in between. The CDR3 measures 14 amino acids from cysteine to phenylalanine. The kept DNA is CDR3 alone, 42 bases in frame from the first base.

The clonotype originates from a woman in her thirties or forties with Graves' ophthalmopathy. The V and J segments used are TRBV12-3 or TRBV12-4 and TRBJ1-1; no D gene is confidently identified. The material sequenced was blood. The CDR3 protein is CASSRSAGGTEAFF. The nucleotide sequence is given as TGTGCCAGCAGTCGTTCGGCGGGAGGCACTGAAGCTTTCTTT.